The 21 T cell receptor beta chains below were found in one sample sequenced in a study of CD8+ T cells in alopecia areata. Treatment indicated: oral pan-JAK inhibitor, 5-10 mg twice daily. Sequencing relied on a cDNA template that was reverse transcribed from extracted RNA. Sequencing was performed with immunoSEQ multiplex PCR; in TCRdb, only in-frame clones are kept and a portion is missing. The repertoire holds some 180,000 clones, 53% seen once, with 10% to 11% in the top ten. This specimen consisted of CD8+ T cells sorted from blood, obtained at week 24, from a patient treated with tofacitinib. Receptor source: a human donor with alopecia areata.

This clone was seen only a few times. This chain joins TRBV18 and TRBJ1-2; D is unclear. The germline V and J ends were trimmed by 4 bases and 6 bases, with 9 bases remaining between them. This CDR3 contains 12 residues. Germline CDR1 KGHSH, CDR2 LQKENI. CDR3 amino acids: CASSRGSDGYTF. The CDR3 DNA sequence: TGTGCCAGCTCACGGGGTTCGGATGGCTACACCTTC.

This chain joins TRBV6-5 and TRBJ2-3; D unclear. Trimming left V 6 bases short and J 2 bases short, with 12 bases between. The length of the CDR3 is 14 residues. CDR1 is MNHEY and CDR2 is SVGAGI in the germline V gene. CDR3 in amino acids: CASSSDSTTDTQYF. Here the CDR3 DNA reads TGTGCCAGCAGCTCCGACTCCACCACAGATACGCAGTATTTT.

This clone appeared a few times. The chain carries TRBV25-1 and TRBJ1-3; D gene ambiguous. Germline values: CDR1 MGHDK, CDR2 SYGVNS. Trimming removed 5 bases at V and 4 bases at J, with 12 bases between. CDR3 length: 14 amino acids. The CDR3 loop reads CASSLTLGGNTIYF. The CDR3 DNA reads TGTGCCAGCAGTCTAACTTTGGGGGGAAACACCATATATTTT.

Comment on this clone: Sequence at one end of the junction differs from germline and may be a read error. The V gene is TRBV14, the J gene TRBJ2-7, with 8 nucleotides matching TRBD1. This CDR3 is built from 14 residues. The V gene's germline CDR1 is SGHDN and CDR2 FVKESK. CDR3 in amino acids: CASSQGTGPYEQYF. CDR3 bases: TGTGCCAGCAGTCAAGGGACAGGACCCTACGAGCAGTACTTC.

This clone showed up just a few times. This chain links TRBV27 with TRBJ1-4; no definite D call. This CDR3 has 13 residues. V dropped 0 bases and J dropped 8 bases, with 7 bases sitting between them. Germline CDR1 and CDR2: MNHEY and SMNVEV (reference sequence). CDR3 sequence: CASSLSSGEKLFF. In nucleotides, the CDR3 is TGTGCCAGCAGTTTATCCTCAGGAGAAAAACTGTTTTTT.

The chain couples TRBV2 to TRBJ1-1; D ambiguous. Germline V gives CDR1 SNHLY, CDR2 FYNNEI. The CDR3 length is 13 residues. V lost 7 bases, J lost 3 bases, and 12 bases lay in between. Here the CDR3 DNA reads TGTGCCAGCAAGATGACATCCCACACTGAAGCTTTCTTT. This sequence encodes CASKMTSHTEAFF.

This chain links TRBV28 with TRBJ2-7; TRBD1 matches at 8 bases. This CDR3 has 13 residues. The germline V gene has CDR1 MDHEN and CDR2 SYDVKM. V gave up 5 bases and J gave up 2 bases; unmatched junction bases: 2. CDR3 coding DNA: TGTGCCAGCAGTGGGGACAGGCCCTACGAGCAGTACTTC. Its translation is CASSGDRPYEQYF.

As regards this clone: This CDR3 is also generated by other DNA sequences in the sample. V is TRBV5-6 and J is TRBJ1-1; D remains ambiguous. CDR1 and CDR2 (germline): SGHDT, YYEEEE. Trimming shortened V by 1 base and J by 4 bases, and 5 bases separated the two germline ends. The CDR3 consists of 12 residues. The CDR3 loop reads CASSLLGTEAFF. As DNA, the CDR3 is TGTGCCAGCAGCTTGTTGGGCACTGAAGCTTTCTTT.

V and J are TRBV9 and TRBJ2-1, with no clear D. The germline V and J ends were trimmed by 0 bases and 5 bases, with 9 bases remaining between them. CDR3 length: 14 residues. Germline V CDR1 and CDR2: SGDLS, YYNGEE. This CDR3 reads CASSVGSQNNEQFF. Written as DNA, the CDR3 is TGTGCCAGCAGCGTAGGTTCCCAGAACAATGAGCAGTTCTTC. The entire variable domain, with the rest obtained from reference TRBV9 and TRBJ2-1, is as follows: DSGVTQTPKHLITATGQRVTLRCSPRSGDLSVYWYQQSLDQGLQFLIQYYNGEERAKGNILERFSAQQFPDLHSELNLSSLELGDSALYFCASSVGSQNNEQFFGPGTRLTVL.

This chain links TRBV4-1 with TRBJ2-1; 8 nucleotides agree with TRBD1. Germline assignment: CDR1 MGHRA and CDR2 YSYEKL. The CDR3 loop spans 15 amino acids. Losses at the gene ends were 0 bases for V and 7 bases for J; bases not matched to a gene: 5. The CDR3 loop is CASSQEQTGGNEQFF. Here the CDR3 DNA reads TGCGCCAGCAGCCAAGAGCAAACAGGGGGAAATGAGCAGTTCTTC.

In regard to this clone: Other DNA sequences of this sample code for an identical CDR3. The gene calls are TRBV30 and TRBJ2-7; TRBD2 might be the D (6 bases). This CDR3 has 11 amino acids. The V end lost 2 bases, the J end lost 4 bases, and 6 bases lay between the germline ends. Germline V gene lookup returns CDR1 GTSNPN and CDR2 SVGIG (reference sequence). In DNA, the CDR3 is TGTGCCTGGAGTAGCGGGTACGAGCAGTACTTC. Protein sequence: CAWSSGYEQYF.

The rearrangement joins TRBV5-1 to TRBJ2-2; D remains ambiguous. CDR1 and CDR2 (germline): SGHRS, YFSETQ. This CDR3 has 13 residues. V was trimmed by 4 bases and J by 5 bases, leaving 9 bases between them. CDR3 nucleotides: TGCGCCAGCAGCACCAGACAAACCGGGGAGCTGTTTTTT. It yields the protein CASSTRQTGELFF.

This clone showed up just once. The CDR3 bases are TGCGCCAGCAGCTTGGATCGGAATGAGCAGTTCTTC. Its protein product is CASSLDRNEQFF. The genes are TRBV5-1 and TRBJ2-1; no definite D call. The CDR3 extends over 12 amino acids. Germline assignment: CDR1 SGHRS and CDR2 YFSETQ. V gave up 0 bases and J gave up 7 bases, with 5 bases separating them.

This clone was detected a few times. The chain recombines TRBV6-6 with TRBJ1-1; TRBD1 is a possible D gene (6 bases). This CDR3 spans 13 amino acids. The ends were cut back, 5 bases at V and 4 bases at J, with 11 bases in the middle. Germline lookup yields CDR1 MNHNY and CDR2 SVGAGI (reference sequence). CDR3 nucleotides: TGTGCCAGCAGTACAGGGTTTGGCACTGAAGCTTTCTTT. It translates to CASSTGFGTEAFF.

A few counts support this clone. The CDR3 DNA follows: TGCAGCGTTGAAGGGGGGCGCGGCAATGAGCAGTTCTTC. Its protein is CSVEGGRGNEQFF. The chain employs TRBV29-1 and TRBJ2-1; weak D call: TRBD1 (6 bases). CDR1 and CDR2 (germline): SQVTM, ANQGSEA. Trimming removed 1 base from V and 6 bases from J, with 10 bases in between. The CDR3 extends over 13 amino acids.

This clone was detected only a few times. The rearrangement uses TRBV19 and TRBJ2-2; the D is unclear. There are 12 residues in the CDR3. From germline, CDR1 is LNHDA and CDR2 SQIVND (reference sequence). V was trimmed by 1 base and J by 9 bases, leaving 6 bases between them. The CDR3 region is CASSIGLRELFF. Here the CDR3 DNA reads TGTGCCAGTAGTATAGGATTGAGGGAGCTGTTTTTT.

CDR3 sequence: CASSLEGADTQYF. As DNA, the CDR3 is TGTGCCAGCAGCCTCGAGGGTGCAGATACGCAGTATTTT. V gene TRBV13 combines with J gene TRBJ2-3, with a weak D call TRBD2 (5 bases). Trimming pared 5 bases from V and 4 bases from J, leaving 10 bases between. Germline V gene lookup returns CDR1 PRHDT and CDR2 FYEKMQ (reference sequence). The CDR3 totals 13 residues.

The rearrangement links TRBV2 to TRBJ2-7; a possible D gene is TRBD1 (6 bases). V gave up 7 bases and J gave up 5 bases, with 15 bases separating them. CDR3 length: 13 amino acids. CDR1 is SNHLY and CDR2 is FYNNEI in the germline V gene. The DNA for the CDR3 is TGTGCCAGCAAGAGGACAGCCAGTAACGAGCAGTACTTC. Protein sequence: CASKRTASNEQYF.

V gene TRBV27 combines with J gene TRBJ2-7; 10 positions agree with TRBD1. Germline V gives CDR1 MNHEY, CDR2 SMNVEV (reference sequence). The J segment lost 3 bases and the V segment lost 7 bases, leaving 9 bases of the junction unmatched. The CDR3 runs 15 residues. DNA for the CDR3: TGTGCCAGCATTCCATCGGGACAGGGGAACTACGAGCAGTACTTC. It yields the protein CASIPSGQGNYEQYF.

A few counts support this clone. The V and J genes are TRBV29-1 and TRBJ2-3, with unresolved D. CDR3 length: 12 amino acids. The germline CDR1 and CDR2 sequences are SQVTM and ANQGSEA. V was clipped by 6 bases and J by 4 bases, with 11 bases between them. CDR3 DNA sequence: TGCAGCGTACCGGCGGCTCCAGATACGCAGTATTTT. Translation: CSVPAAPDTQYF.

The chain has TRBV30 and TRBJ1-1; D gene ambiguous. Germline CDR1 GTSNPN, CDR2 SVGIG (reference sequence). The V gene lost 5 bases and the J gene lost 1 base, with 5 bases spanning the gap. This CDR3 contains 11 residues. The CDR3 DNA is TGTGCCTGGCACAGGAACACTGAAGCTTTCTTT. Translating gives CAWHRNTEAFF.